This T cell receptor beta chain was found in a study of blood T cell repertoires in COVID-19. Study details: COVID-19 samples, acute and convalescent, were from the United States, Italy and Spain.

Participants spanned ages roughly 18 to 90 years and resided in 20 to 30 US areas. Assignment of participants to cohorts was predicated upon participant-reported clinical history. In the source study's methods: How many nucleated cells were present was estimated from reference gene primer amplification. Clones were sequenced by immunoSEQ multiplex PCR, and TCRdb holds only the in-frame ones, with some missing. Clonal size and the V and J genes are those of that table, whereas D and trimming came from the DNA. The data contain approximately 210,000 clones, 80% of them singletons. Per germline, CDR1 MNHEY and CDR2 SVGAGI. This CDR3 has 14 residues. The ends were cut back, 6 bases at V and 2 bases at J, with 14 bases in the middle.

This chain uses TRBV6-5 with TRBJ2-7, with D maybe TRBD2 (7 bases). This TCR was recovered from a man under 40 with acute COVID-19. Material: PBMCs or T cells enriched from blood (not recorded which). CDR3 DNA: TGTGCCAGCAGGCAACAGGGACTACCCTACGAGCAGTACTTC. This codes for CASRQQGLPYEQYF.